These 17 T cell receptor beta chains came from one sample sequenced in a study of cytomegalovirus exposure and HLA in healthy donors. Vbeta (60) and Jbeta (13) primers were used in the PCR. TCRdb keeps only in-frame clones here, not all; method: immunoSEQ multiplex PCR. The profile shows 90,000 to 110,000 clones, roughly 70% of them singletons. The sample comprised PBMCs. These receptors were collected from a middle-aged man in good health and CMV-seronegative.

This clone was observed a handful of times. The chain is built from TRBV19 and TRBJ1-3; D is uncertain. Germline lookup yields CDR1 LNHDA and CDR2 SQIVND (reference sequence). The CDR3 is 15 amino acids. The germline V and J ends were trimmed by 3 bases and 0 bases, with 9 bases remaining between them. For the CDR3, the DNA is TGTGCCAGTAGTATCGCCCGCGGCTCTGGAAACACCATATATTTT. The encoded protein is CASSIARGSGNTIYF.

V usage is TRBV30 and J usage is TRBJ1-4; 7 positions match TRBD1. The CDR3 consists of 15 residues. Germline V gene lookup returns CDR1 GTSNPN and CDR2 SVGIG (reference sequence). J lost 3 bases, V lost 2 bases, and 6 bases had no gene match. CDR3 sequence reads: CAWSRQGLANEKLFF. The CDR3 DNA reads TGTGCCTGGAGTCGACAGGGACTTGCTAATGAAAAACTGTTTTTT.

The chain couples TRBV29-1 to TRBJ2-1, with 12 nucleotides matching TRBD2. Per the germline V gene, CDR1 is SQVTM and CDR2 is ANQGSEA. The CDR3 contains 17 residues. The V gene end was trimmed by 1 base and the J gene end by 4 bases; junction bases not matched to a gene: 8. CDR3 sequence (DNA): TGCAGCGTTGAAGCCCGGACTAGCGGGGCATATTACAATGAGCAGTTCTTC. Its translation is CSVEARTSGAYYNEQFF.

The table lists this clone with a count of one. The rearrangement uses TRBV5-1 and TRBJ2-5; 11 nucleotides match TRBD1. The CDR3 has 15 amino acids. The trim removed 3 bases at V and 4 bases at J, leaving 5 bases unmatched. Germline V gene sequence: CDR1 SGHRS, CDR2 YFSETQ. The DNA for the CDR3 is TGCGCCAGCAGCTCCACCGGGACAGGGGGAGAGACCCAGTACTTC. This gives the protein CASSSTGTGGETQYF.

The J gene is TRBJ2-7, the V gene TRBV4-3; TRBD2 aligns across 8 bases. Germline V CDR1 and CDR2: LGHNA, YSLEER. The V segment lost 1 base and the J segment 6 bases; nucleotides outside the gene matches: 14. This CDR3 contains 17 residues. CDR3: CASSQGGFGTSSLEQYF. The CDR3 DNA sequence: TGCGCCAGCAGCCAAGGGGGCTTCGGGACTAGTTCCCTCGAGCAGTACTTC.

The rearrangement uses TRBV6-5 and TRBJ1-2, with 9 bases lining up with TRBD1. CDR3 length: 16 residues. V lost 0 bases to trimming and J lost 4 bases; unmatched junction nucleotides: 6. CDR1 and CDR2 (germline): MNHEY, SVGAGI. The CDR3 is CASSYSLTGGAYGYTF. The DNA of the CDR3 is TGTGCCAGCAGTTACTCTTTGACAGGGGGGGCCTATGGCTACACCTTC.

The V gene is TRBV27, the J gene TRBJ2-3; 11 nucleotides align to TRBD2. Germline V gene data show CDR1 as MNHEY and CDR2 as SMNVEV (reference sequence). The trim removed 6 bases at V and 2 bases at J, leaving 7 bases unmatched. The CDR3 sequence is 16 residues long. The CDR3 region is CASSLTSGGSTDTQYF. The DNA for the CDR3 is TGTGCCAGCAGCTTAACTAGCGGGGGCTCCACAGATACGCAGTATTTT.

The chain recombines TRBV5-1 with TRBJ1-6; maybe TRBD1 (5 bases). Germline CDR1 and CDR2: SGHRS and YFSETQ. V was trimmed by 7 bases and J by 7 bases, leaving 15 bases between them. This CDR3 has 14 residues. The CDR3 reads CASATQGDNSPLHF. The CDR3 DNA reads TGCGCCAGCGCCACGCAGGGTGACAATTCACCCCTCCACTTT.

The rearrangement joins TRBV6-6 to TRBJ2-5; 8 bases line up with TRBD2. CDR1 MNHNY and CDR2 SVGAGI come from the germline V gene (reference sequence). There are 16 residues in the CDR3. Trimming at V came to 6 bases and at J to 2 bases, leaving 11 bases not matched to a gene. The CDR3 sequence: CASRGRTSTQQETQYF. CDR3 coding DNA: TGTGCCAGCAGGGGTCGGACTAGCACTCAACAAGAGACCCAGTACTTC.

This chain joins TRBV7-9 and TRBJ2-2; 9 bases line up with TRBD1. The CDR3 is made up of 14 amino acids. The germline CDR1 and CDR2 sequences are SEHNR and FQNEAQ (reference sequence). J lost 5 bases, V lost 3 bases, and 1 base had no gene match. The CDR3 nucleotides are TGTGCCAGCAGCTTTGGGACAGGGACCGGGGAGCTGTTTTTT. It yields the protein CASSFGTGTGELFF. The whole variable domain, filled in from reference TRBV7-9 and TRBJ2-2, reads DTGVSQNPRHKITKRGQNVTFRCDPISEHNRLYWYRQTLGQGPEFLTYFQNEAQLEKSRLLSDRFSAERPKGSFSTLEIQRTEQGDSAMYLCASSFGTGTGELFFGEGSRLTVL.

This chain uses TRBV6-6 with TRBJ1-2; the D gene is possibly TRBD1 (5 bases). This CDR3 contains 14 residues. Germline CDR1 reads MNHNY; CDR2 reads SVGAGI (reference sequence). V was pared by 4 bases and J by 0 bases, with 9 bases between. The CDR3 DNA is TGTGCCAGCAGTTCGACAGCTACTAACTATGGCTACACCTTC. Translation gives CASSSTATNYGYTF.

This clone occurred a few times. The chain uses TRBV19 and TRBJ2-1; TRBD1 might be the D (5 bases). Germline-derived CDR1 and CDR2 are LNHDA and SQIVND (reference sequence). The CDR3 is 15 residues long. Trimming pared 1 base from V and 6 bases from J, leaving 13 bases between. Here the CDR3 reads CASSIVGAGGNEQFF. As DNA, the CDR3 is TGTGCCAGTAGTATAGTAGGGGCCGGCGGCAATGAGCAGTTCTTC.

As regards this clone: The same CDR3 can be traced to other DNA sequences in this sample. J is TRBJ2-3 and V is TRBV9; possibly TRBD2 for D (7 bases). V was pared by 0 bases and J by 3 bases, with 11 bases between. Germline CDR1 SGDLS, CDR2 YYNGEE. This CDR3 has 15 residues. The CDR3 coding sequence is TGTGCCAGCAGCGTAGGGGGGGGGCGGACAGATACGCAGTATTTT. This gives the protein CASSVGGGRTDTQYF.

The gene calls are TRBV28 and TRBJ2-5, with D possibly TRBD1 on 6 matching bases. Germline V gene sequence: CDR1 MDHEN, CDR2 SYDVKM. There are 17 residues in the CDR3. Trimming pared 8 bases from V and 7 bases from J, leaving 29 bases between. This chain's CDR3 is CASYDRKLVLSDRTQYF. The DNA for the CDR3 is TGTGCCAGCTACGACAGGAAATTAGTTTTATCTGATCGGACCCAGTACTTC.

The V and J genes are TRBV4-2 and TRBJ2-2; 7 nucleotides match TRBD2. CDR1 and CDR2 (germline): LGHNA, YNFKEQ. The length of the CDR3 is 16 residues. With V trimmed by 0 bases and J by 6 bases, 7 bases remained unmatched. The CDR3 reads CASSQEGGGRAGELFF. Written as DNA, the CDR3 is TGTGCCAGCAGCCAAGAGGGGGGTGGGAGGGCCGGGGAGCTGTTTTTT.

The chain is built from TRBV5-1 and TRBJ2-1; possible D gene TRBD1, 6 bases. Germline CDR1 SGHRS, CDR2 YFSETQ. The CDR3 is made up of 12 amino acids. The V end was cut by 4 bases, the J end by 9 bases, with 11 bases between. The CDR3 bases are TGCGCCAGCAGCGATGCAGGGGTTGAGCAGTTCTTC. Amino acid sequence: CASSDAGVEQFF.

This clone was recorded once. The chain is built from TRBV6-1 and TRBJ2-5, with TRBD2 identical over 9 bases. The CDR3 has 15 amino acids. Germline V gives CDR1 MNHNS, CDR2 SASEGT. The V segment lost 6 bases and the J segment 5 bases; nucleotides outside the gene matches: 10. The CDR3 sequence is CASRIERGVRETQYF. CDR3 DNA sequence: TGTGCCAGCAGAATAGAGCGGGGGGTTCGGGAGACCCAGTACTTC.